Following are 2 T cell receptor beta chains from one sample sequenced in a study of monozygotic twins with inflammatory bowel disease. TCRdb reprocessed the 5' RACE reads and stores each CDR3 protein as one record, lacking DNA. The sample totals about 380,000 distinct CDR3 sequences. The sequenced material came from blood. The receptor set was obtained from a human donor with ulcerative colitis or Crohn's disease, or a healthy co-twin of an affected twin (not recorded which).

J is TRBJ1-1 and V is TRBV14. The germline gives CDR1 SGHDN, CDR2 FVKESK. The length of the CDR3 is 14 residues. CDR3 residues: CASSQERIVGEAFF. The full variable domain, completed using reference TRBV14 and TRBJ1-1, is EAGVTQFPSHSVIEKGQTVTLRCDPISGHDNLYWYRRVMGKEIKFLLHFVKESKQDESGMPNNRFLAERTGGTYSTLKVQPAELEDSGVYFCASSQERIVGEAFFGQGTRLTVV.

The CDR3 here is CASSSPRGLYNEQFF. The J gene is TRBJ2-1, the V gene TRBV5-6; lacking DNA, the TRBD1 call made by TCRdb goes unchecked. The CDR3 loop spans 15 amino acids. Per germline, CDR1 SGHDT and CDR2 YYEEEE.